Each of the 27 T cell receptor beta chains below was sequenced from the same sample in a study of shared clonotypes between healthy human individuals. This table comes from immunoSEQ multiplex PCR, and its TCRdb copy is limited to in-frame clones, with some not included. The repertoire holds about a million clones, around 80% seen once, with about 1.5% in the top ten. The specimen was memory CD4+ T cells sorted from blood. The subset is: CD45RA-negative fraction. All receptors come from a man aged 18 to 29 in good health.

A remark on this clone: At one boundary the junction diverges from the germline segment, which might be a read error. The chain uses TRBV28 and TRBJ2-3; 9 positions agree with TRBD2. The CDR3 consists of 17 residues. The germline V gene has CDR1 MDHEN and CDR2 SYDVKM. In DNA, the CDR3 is TGTGCCAGCAGTTCCGCAGTGGCGGGGGGGCCCCTCTTGCCCACCCATTTT. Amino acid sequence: CASSSAVAGGPLLPTHF.

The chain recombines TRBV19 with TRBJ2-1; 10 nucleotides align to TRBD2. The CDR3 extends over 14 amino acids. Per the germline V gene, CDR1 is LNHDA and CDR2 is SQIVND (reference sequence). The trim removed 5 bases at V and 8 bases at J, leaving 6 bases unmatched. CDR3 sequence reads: CASSRAGGVYEQFF. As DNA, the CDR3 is TGTGCCAGTAGTCGAGCGGGAGGGGTATATGAGCAGTTCTTC. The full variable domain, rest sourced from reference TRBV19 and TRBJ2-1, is DGGITQSPKYLFRKEGQNVTLSCEQNLNHDAMYWYRQDPGQGLRLIYYSQIVNDFQKGDIAEGYSVSREKKESFPLTVTSAQKNPTAFYLCASSRAGGVYEQFFGPGTRLTVL.

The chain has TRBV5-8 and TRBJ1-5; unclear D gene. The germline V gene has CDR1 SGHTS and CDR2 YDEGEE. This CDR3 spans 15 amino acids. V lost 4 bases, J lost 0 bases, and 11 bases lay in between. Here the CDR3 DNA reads TGTGCCAGCAGCATGGACGGCTATAGCAATCAGCCCCAGCATTTT. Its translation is CASSMDGYSNQPQHF. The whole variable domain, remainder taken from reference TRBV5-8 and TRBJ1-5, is EAGVTQSPTHLIKTRGQQATLRCSPISGHTSVYWYQQALGLGLQFLLWYDEGEERNRGNFPPRFSGRQFPNYSSELNVNALELEDSALYLCASSMDGYSNQPQHFGDGTRLSIL.

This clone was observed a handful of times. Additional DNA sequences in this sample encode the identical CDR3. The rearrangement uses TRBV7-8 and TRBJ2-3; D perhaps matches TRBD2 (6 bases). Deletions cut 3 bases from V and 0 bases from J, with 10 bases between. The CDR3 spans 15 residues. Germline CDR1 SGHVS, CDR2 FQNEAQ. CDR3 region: CASSFGGSSTDTQYF. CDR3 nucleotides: TGTGCCAGCAGCTTTGGAGGGTCTAGCACAGATACGCAGTATTTT.

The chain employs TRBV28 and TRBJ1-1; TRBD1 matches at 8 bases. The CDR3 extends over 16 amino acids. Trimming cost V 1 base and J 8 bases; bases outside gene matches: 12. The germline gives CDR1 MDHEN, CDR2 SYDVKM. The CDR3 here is CASSLFSGGAFREAFF. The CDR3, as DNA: TGTGCCAGCAGTTTATTCTCAGGGGGCGCATTCAGGGAAGCTTTCTTT.

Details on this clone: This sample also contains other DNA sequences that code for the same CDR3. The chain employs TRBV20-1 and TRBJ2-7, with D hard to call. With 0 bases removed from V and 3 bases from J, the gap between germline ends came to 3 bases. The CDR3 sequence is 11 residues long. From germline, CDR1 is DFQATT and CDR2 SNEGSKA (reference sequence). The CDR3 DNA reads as TGCAGTGCTAGAGATAGCTACGAGCAGTACTTC. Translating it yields CSARDSYEQYF.

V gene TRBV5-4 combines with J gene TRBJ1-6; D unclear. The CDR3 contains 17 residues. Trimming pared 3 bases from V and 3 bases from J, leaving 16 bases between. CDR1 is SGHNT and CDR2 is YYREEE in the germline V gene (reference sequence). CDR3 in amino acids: CASSSTDSGSYNSPLHF. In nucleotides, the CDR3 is TGTGCCAGCAGCTCGACTGATTCCGGGAGCTATAATTCACCCCTCCACTTT. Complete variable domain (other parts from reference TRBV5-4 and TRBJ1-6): ETGVTQSPTHLIKTRGQQVTLRCSSQSGHNTVSWYQQALGQGPQFIFQYYREEENGRGNFPPRFSGLQFPNYSSELNVNALELDDSALYLCASSSTDSGSYNSPLHFGNGTRLTVT.

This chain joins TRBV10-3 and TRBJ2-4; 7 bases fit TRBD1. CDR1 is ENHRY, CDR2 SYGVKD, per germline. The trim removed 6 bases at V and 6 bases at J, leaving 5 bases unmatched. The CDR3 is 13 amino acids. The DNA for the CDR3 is TGTGCCATCAGCTGGGACAGCTCAAACATTCAGTACTTC. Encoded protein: CAISWDSSNIQYF.

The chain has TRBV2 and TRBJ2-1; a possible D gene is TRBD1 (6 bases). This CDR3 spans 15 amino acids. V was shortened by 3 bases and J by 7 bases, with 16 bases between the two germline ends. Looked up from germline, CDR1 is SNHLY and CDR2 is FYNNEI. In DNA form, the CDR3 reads TGTGCCAGCAGTGACGTGGACAGTGGGAAAAATGAGCAGTTCTTC. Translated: CASSDVDSGKNEQFF. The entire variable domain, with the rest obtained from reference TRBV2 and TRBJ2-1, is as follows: EPEVTQTPSHQVTQMGQEVILRCVPISNHLYFYWYRQILGQKVEFLVSFYNNEISEKSEIFDDQFSVERPDGSNFTLKIRSTKLEDSAMYFCASSDVDSGKNEQFFGPGTRLTVL.

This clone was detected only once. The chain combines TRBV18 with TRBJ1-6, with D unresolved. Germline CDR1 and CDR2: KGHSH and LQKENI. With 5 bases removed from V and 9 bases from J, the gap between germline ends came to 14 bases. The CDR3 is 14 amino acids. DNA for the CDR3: TGTGCCAGCTCATTGGATTCATGGAGTTCACCCCTCCACTTT. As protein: CASSLDSWSSPLHF.

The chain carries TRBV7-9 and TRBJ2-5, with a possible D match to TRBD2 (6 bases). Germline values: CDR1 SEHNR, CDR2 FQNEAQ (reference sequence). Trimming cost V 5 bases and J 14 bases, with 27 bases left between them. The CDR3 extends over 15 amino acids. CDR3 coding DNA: TGTGCCAGCAGCCCCCCCGTGGCAGGAGGGAAGGCTATATACTTC. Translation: CASSPPVAGGKAIYF.

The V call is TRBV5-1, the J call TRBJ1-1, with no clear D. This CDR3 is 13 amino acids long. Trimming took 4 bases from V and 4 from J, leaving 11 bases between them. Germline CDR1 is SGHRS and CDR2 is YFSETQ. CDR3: CASSADGGTEAFF. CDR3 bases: TGCGCCAGCAGCGCGGACGGAGGCACTGAAGCTTTCTTT.

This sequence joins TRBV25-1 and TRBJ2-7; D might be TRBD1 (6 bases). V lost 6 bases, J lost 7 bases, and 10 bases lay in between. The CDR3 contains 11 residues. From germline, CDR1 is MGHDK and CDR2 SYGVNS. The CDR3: CASRQDREQYF. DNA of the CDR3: TGTGCCAGCAGGCAGGACAGAGAGCAGTACTTC.

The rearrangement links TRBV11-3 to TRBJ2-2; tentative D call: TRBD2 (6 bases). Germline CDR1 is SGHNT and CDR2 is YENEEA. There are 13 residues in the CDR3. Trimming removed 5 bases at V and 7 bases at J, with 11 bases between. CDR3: CASSPGVGGELFF. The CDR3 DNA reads TGTGCCAGCAGCCCGGGAGTCGGCGGGGAGCTGTTTTTT.

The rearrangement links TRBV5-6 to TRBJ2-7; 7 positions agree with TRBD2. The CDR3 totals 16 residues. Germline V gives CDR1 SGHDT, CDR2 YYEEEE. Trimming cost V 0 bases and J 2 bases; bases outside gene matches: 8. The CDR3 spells CASSLVGGSQTYEQYF. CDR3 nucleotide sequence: TGTGCCAGCAGCTTGGTAGGCGGGAGCCAGACCTACGAGCAGTACTTC.

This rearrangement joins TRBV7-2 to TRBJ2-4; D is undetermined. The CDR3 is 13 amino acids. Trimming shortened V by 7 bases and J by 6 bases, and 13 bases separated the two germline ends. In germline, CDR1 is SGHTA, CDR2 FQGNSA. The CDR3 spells CASTPYSPNIQYF. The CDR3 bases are TGTGCCAGCACCCCCTACAGCCCAAACATTCAGTACTTC.

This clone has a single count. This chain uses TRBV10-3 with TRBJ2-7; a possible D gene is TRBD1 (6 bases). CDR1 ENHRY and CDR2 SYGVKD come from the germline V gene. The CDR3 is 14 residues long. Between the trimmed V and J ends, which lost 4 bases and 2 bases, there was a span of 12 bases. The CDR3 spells CAISGTVGTYEQYF. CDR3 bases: TGTGCCATCAGTGGGACAGTCGGAACCTACGAGCAGTACTTC.

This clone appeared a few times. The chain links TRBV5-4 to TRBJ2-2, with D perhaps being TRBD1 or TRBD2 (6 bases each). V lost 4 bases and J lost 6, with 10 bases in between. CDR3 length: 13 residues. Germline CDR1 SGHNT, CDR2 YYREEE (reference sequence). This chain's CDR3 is CASSPEGAGELFF. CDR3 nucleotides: TGTGCCAGCAGCCCGGAGGGGGCCGGGGAGCTGTTTTTT.

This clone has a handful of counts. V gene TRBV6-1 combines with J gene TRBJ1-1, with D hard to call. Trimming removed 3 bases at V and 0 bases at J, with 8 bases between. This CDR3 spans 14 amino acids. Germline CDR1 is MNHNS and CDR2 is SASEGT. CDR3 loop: CASSEAVMNTEAFF. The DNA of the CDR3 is TGTGCCAGCAGTGAGGCCGTTATGAACACTGAAGCTTTCTTT.

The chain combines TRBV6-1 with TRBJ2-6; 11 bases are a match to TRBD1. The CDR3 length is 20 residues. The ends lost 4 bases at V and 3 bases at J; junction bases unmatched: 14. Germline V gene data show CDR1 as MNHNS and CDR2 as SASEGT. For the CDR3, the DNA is TGTGCCAGCAGTGGTAGGAGTAGGGGACAGGGGGTTGGTGGGGCCAACGTCCTGACTTTC. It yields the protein CASSGRSRGQGVGGANVLTF.

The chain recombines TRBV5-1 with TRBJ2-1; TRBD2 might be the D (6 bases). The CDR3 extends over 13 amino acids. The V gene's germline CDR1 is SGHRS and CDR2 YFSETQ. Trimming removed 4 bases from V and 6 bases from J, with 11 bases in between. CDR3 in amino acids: CASSGGTLNEQFF. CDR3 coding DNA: TGCGCCAGCAGCGGCGGGACTCTCAATGAGCAGTTCTTC.

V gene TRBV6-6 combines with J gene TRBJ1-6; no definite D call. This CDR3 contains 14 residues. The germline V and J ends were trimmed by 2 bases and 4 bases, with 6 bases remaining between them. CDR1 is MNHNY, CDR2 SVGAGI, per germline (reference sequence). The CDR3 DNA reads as TGTGCCAGCAGTTACCCCGAGTATAATTCACCCCTCCACTTT. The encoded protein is CASSYPEYNSPLHF.

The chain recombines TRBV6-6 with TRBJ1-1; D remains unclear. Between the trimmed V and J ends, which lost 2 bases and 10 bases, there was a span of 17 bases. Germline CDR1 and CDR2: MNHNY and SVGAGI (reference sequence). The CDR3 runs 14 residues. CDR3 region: CASSYLGPLTGAFF. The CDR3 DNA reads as TGTGCCAGCAGTTACCTCGGACCGCTGACGGGAGCTTTCTTT.

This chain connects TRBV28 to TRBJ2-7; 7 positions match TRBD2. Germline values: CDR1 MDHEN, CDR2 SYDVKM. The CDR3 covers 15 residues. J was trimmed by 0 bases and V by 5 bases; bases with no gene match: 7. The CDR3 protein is CASSTSGTNSYEQYF. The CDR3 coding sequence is TGTGCCAGCAGTACTTCCGGGACTAACTCCTACGAGCAGTACTTC.

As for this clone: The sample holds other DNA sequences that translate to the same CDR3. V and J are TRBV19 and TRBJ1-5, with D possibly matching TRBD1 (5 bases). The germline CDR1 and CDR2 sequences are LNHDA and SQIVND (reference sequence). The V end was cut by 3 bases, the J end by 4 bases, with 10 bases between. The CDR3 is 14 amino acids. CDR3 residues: CASSILGDNQPQHF. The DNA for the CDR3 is TGTGCCAGTAGTATCTTAGGGGATAATCAGCCCCAGCATTTT.

CDR3 bases: TGTGCCAGCAGCTTGGAGCGGGGGGGCACAGATACGCAGTATTTT. Residues: CASSLERGGTDTQYF. The chain is built from TRBV7-8 and TRBJ2-3; 9 bases fit TRBD2. The CDR3 has 15 amino acids. V lost 3 bases and J lost 1; bases outside the gene matches: 2. CDR1 is SGHVS, CDR2 FQNEAQ, per germline. Drawing the rest from reference TRBV7-8 and TRBJ2-3, the complete variable domain is GAGVSQSPRYKVAKRGQDVALRCDPISGHVSLFWYQQALGQGPEFLTYFQNEAQLDKSGLPSDRFFAERPEGSVSTLKIQRTQQEDSAVYLCASSLERGGTDTQYFGPGTRLTVL.

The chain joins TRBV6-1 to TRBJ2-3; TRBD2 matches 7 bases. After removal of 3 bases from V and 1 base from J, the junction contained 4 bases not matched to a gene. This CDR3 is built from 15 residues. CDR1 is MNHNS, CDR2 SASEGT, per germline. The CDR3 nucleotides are TGTGCCAGCAGTGAGGCGGCGGGGGGCACAGATACGCAGTATTTT. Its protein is CASSEAAGGTDTQYF.